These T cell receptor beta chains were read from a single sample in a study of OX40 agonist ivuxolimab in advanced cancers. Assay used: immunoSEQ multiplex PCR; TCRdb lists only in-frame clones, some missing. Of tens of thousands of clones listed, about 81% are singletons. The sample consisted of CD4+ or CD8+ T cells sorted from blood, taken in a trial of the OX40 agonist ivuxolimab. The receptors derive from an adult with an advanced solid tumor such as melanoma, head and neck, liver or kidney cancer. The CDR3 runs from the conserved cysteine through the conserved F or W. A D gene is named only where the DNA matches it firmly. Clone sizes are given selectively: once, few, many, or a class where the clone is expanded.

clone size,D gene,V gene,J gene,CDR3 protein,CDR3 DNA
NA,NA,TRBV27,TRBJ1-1,CASSSNARRNTEAFF,TGTGCCAGCAGTTCGAACGCCAGGAGGAACACTGAAGCTTTCTTT
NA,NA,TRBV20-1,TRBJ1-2,CSASNGGSYTF,TGCAGTGCTAGTAACGGCGGGAGCTACACCTTC
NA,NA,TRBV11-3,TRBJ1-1,CASSLGSGNTEAFF,TGTGCCAGCAGCTTAGGTTCTGGAAACACTGAAGCTTTCTTT
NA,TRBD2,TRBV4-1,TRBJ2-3,CASSHTSGISTDTQYF,TGCGCCAGCAGCCATACTAGCGGAATTAGCACAGATACGCAGTATTTT
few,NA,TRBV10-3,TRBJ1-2,CAISVSSREGYTF,TGTGCCATCAGTGTTTCGAGCAGGGAGGGCTACACCTTC
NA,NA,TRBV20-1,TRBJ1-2,CSAGDGYTF,TGCAGTGCTGGGGACGGCTACACCTTC
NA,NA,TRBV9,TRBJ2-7,CASSVEAFTYEQYF,TGTGCCAGCAGCGTAGAGGCTTTTACCTACGAGCAGTACTTC
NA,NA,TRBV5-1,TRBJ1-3,CASRSSGDPGNTIYF,TGCGCCAGCAGGTCCTCGGGAGACCCTGGAAACACCATATATTTT
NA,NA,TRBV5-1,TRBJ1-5,CASSLSSNQPQHF,TGCGCCAGCAGCTTGAGTAGCAATCAGCCCCAGCATTTT
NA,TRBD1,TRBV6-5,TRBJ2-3,CASSPGQGADTQYF,TGTGCCAGCAGCCCCGGACAGGGTGCAGATACGCAGTATTTT
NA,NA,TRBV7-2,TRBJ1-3,CASSFRVQRSSRGNTIYF,TGTGCCAGCAGCTTTAGGGTCCAGCGTAGTAGTAGGGGAAACACCATATATTTT